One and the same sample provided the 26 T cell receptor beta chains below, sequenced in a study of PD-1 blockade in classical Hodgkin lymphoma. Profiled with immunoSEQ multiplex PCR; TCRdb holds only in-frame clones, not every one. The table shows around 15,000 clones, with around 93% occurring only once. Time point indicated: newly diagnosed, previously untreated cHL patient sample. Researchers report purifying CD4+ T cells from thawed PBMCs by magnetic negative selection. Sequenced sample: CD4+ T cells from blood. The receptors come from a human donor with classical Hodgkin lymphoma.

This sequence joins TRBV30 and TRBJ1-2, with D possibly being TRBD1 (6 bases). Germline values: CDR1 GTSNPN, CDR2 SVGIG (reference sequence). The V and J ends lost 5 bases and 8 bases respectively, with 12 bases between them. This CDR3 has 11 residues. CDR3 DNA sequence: TGTGCCTGGGGGGGCGTGAGGGGCTACACCTTC. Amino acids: CAWGGVRGYTF.

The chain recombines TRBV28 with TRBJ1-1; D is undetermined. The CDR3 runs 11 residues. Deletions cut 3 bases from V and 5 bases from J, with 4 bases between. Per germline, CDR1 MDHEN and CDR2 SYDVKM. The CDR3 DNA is TGTGCCAGCAGTTTGAGGACTGAAGCTTTCTTT. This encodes CASSLRTEAFF.

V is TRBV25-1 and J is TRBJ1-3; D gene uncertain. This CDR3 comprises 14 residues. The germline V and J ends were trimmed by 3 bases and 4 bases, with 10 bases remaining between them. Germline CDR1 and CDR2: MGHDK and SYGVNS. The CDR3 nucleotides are TGTGCCAGCAGTGAGACTCCGCAGGGAAACACCATATATTTT. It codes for CASSETPQGNTIYF.

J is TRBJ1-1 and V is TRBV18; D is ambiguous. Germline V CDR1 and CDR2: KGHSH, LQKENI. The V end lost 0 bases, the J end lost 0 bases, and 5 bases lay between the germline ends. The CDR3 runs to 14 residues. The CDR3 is CASSPPAVNTEAFF. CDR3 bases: TGTGCCAGCTCACCACCGGCGGTGAACACTGAAGCTTTCTTT.

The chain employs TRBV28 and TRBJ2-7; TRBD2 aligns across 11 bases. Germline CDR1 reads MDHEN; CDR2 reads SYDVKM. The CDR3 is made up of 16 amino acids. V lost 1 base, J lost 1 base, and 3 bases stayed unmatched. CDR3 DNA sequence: TGTGCCAGCAGTTTATCCATAGCGGGAGGGTCCTACGAGCAGTACTTC. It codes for CASSLSIAGGSYEQYF.

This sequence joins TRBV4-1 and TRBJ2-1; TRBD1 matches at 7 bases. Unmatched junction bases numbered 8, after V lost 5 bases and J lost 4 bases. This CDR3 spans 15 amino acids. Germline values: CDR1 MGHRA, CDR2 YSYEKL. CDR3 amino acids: CASSVPGQRYNEQFF. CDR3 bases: TGCGCCAGCAGCGTTCCGGGACAGAGATACAATGAGCAGTTCTTC.

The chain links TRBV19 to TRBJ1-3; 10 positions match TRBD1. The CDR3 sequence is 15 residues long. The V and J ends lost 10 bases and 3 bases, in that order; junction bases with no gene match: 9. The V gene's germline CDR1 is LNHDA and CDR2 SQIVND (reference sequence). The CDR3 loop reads CATSDRDRGGNTIYF. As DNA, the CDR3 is TGTGCCACGTCCGACCGGGACAGGGGTGGAAACACCATATATTTT.

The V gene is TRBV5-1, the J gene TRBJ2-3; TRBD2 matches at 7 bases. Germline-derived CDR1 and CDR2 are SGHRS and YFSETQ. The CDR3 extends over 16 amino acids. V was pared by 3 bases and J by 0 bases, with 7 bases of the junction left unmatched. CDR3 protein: CASSSRGAGSTDTQYF. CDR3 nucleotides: TGCGCCAGCAGCTCCCGAGGAGCGGGGAGCACAGATACGCAGTATTTT.

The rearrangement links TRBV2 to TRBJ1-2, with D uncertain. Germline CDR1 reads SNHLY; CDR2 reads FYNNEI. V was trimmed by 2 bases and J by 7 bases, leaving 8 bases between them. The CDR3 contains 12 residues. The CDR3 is CASSEQIPGYTF. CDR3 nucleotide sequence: TGTGCCAGCAGTGAACAGATTCCTGGCTACACCTTC. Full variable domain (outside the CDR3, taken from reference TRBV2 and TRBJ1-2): EPEVTQTPSHQVTQMGQEVILRCVPISNHLYFYWYRQILGQKVEFLVSFYNNEISEKSEIFDDQFSVERPDGSNFTLKIRSTKLEDSAMYFCASSEQIPGYTFGSGTRLTVV.

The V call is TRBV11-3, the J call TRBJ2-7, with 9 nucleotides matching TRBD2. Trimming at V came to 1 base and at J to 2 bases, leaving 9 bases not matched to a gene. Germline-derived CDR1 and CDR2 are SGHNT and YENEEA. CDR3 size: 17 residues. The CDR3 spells CASSLVSGSWGPYEQYF. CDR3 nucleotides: TGTGCCAGCAGCTTAGTTAGCGGGAGTTGGGGCCCCTACGAGCAGTACTTC.

The CDR3 DNA is TGCGCCAGCAGTAGGAACTACAATGAGCAGTTCTTC. Its translation: CASSRNYNEQFF. The chain recombines TRBV10-1 with TRBJ2-1; D uncertain. V was trimmed by 5 bases and J by 3 bases, leaving 5 bases between them. Germline lookup yields CDR1 WNHNN and CDR2 SYGVQD (reference sequence). The CDR3 contains 12 residues.

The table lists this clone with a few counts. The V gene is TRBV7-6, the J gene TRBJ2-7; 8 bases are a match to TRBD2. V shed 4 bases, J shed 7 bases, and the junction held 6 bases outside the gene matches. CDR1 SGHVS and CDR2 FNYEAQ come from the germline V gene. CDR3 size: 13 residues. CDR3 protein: CASSSAAGVEQYF. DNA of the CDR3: TGTGCCAGCAGCTCGGCAGCGGGAGTGGAGCAGTACTTC.

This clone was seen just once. The CDR3 nucleotides read TGTGCCAGTACCTCTAGGGACTCTGGGGCCAACGTCCTGACTTTC. This sequence encodes CASTSRDSGANVLTF. The chain recombines TRBV27 with TRBJ2-6; D is undetermined. Trimming took 9 bases from V and 0 from J, leaving 12 bases between them. Germline V gene data show CDR1 as MNHEY and CDR2 as SMNVEV (reference sequence). CDR3 size: 15 residues.

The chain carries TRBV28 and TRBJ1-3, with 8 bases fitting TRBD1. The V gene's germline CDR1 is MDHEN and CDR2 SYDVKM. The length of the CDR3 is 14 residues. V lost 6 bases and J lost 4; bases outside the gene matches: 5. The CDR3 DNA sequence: TGTGCCAGCAGGGACAGGGCCGGAGGAAACACCATATATTTT. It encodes CASRDRAGGNTIYF.

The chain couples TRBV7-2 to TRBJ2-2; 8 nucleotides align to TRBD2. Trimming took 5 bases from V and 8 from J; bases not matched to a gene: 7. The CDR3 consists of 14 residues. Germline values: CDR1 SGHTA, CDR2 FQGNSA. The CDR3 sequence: CASSPTSGLGELFF. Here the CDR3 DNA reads TGTGCCAGCAGCCCTACTAGCGGCCTTGGGGAGCTGTTTTTT. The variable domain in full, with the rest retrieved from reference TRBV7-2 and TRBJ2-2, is GAGVSQSPSNKVTEKGKDVELRCDPISGHTALYWYRQSLGQGLEFLIYFQGNSAPDKSGLPSDRFSAERTGGSVSTLTIQRTQQEDSAVYLCASSPTSGLGELFFGEGSRLTVL.

This CDR3 reads CASSVSGEYTQETQYF. Here the CDR3 DNA reads TGTGCCAGCAGTGTCTCCGGGGAATACACCCAAGAGACCCAGTACTTC. This chain uses TRBV25-1 with TRBJ2-5; a possible D gene is TRBD2 (5 bases). This CDR3 spans 16 amino acids. V was shortened by 4 bases and J by 1 base, with 16 bases between the two germline ends. Germline loops: CDR1 MGHDK, CDR2 SYGVNS.

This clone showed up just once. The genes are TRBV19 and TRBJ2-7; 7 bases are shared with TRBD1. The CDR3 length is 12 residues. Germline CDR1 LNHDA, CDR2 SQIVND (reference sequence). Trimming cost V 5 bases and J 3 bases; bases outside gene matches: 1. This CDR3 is CASSQGVYEQYF. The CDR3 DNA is TGTGCCAGTAGTCAGGGGGTCTACGAGCAGTACTTC.

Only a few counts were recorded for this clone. The CDR3 DNA follows: TGTGCCAGCAGCCAAGATCTCCCGACAGAAGCTTTCTTT. It translates to CASSQDLPTEAFF. V gene TRBV4-2 combines with J gene TRBJ1-1; D unresolved. V lost 0 bases and J lost 8, with 10 bases in between. Looked up from germline, CDR1 is LGHNA and CDR2 is YNFKEQ. The CDR3 has 13 amino acids.

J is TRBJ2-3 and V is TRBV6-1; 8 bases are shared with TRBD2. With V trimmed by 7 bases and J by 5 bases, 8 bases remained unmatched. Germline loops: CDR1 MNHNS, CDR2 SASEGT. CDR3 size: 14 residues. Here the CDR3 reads CASKSSGRGDTQYF. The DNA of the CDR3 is TGTGCCAGCAAATCCAGCGGGAGAGGAGATACGCAGTATTTT.

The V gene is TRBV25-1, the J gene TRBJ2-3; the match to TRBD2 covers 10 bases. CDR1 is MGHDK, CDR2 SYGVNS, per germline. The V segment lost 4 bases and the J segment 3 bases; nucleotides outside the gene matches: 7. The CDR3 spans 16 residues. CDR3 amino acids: CASSASGRALTDTQYF. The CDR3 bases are TGTGCCAGCAGTGCCAGCGGGAGGGCCCTGACAGATACGCAGTATTTT.

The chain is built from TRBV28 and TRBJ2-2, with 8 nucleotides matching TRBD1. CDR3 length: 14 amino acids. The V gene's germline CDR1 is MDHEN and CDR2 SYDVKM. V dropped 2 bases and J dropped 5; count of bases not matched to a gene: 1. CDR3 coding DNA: TGTGCCAGCAGTTTAAGGGACAGGACCGGGGAGCTGTTTTTT. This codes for CASSLRDRTGELFF.

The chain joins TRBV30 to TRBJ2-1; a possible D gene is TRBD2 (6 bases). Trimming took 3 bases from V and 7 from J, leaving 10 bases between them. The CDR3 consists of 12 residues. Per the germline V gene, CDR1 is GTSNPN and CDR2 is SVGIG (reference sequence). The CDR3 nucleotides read TGTGCCTGGAGCGCCCTAGCGAATGAGCAGTTCTTC. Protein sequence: CAWSALANEQFF. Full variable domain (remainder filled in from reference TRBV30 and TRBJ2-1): SQTIHQWPATLVQPVGSPLSLECTVEGTSNPNLYWYRQAAGRGLQLLFYSVGIGQISSEVPQNLSASRPQDRQFILSSKKLLLSDSGFYLCAWSALANEQFFGPGTRLTVL.

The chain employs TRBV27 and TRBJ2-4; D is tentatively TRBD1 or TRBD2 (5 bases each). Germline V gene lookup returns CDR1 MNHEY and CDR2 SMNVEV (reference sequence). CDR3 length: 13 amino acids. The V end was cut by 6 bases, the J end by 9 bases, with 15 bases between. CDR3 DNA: TGTGCCAGCAGCTGGGACCTGGGCGGCATTCAGTACTTC. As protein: CASSWDLGGIQYF.

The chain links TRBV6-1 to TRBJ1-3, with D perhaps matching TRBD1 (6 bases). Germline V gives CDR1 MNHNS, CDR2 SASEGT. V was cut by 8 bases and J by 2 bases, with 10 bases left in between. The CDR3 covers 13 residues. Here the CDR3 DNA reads TGTGCCAGCGGACAGTTTGCTGGAAACACCATATATTTT. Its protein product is CASGQFAGNTIYF.

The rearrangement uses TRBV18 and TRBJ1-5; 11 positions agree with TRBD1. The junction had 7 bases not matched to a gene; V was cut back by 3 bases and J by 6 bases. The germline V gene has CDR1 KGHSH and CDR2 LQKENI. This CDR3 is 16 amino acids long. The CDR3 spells CASSPLDRGHGQPQHF. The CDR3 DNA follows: TGTGCCAGCTCACCCCTGGACAGGGGGCATGGTCAGCCCCAGCATTTT.

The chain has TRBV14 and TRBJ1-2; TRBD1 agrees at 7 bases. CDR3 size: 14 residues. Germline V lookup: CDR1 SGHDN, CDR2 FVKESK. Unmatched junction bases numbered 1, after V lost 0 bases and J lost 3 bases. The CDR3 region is CASSQDDRDYGYTF. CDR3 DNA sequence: TGTGCCAGCAGCCAAGACGACAGGGACTATGGCTACACCTTC.